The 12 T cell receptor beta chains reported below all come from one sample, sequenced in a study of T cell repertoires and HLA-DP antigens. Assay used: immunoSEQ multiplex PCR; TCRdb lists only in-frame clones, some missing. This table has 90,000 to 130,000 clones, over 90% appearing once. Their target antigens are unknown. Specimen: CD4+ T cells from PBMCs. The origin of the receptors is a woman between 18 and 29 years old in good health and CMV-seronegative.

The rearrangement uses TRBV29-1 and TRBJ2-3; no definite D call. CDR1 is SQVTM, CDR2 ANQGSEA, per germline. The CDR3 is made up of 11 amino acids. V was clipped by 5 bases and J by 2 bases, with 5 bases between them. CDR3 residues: CSVSLTDTQYF. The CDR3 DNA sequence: TGCAGCGTTAGTCTCACAGATACGCAGTATTTT.

The CDR3, as DNA: TGCGCCAGCGCCCGGGACAGAAGTTACAATGAGCAGTTCTTC. Its translation: CASARDRSYNEQFF. The chain combines TRBV5-1 with TRBJ2-1; 7 nucleotides match TRBD1. This CDR3 has 14 amino acids. CDR1 and CDR2 (germline): SGHRS, YFSETQ. The J segment lost 4 bases and the V segment lost 7 bases, leaving 8 bases of the junction unmatched.

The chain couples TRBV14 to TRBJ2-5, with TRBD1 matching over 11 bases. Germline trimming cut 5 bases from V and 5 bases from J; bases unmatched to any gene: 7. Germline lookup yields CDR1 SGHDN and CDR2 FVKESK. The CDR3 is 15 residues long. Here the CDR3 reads CASSSGTGGYETQYF. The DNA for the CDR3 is TGTGCCAGCAGCTCCGGGACAGGGGGGTACGAGACCCAGTACTTC.

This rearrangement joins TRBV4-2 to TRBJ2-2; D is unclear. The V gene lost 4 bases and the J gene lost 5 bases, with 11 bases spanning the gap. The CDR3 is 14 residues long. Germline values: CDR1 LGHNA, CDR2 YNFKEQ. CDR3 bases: TGTGCCAGCAGCCGCGATCTTGGTACCGGGGAGCTGTTTTTT. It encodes CASSRDLGTGELFF.

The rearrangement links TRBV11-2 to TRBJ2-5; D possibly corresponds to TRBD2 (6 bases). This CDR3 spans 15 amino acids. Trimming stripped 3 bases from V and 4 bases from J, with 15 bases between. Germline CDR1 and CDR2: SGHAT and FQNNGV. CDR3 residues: CASSFQGGTTETQYF. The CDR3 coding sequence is TGTGCCAGCAGCTTCCAGGGAGGCACAACAGAGACCCAGTACTTC.

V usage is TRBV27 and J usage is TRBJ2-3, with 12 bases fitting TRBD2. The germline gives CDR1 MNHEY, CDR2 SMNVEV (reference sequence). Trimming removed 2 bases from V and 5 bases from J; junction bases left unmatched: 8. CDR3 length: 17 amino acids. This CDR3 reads CASSLRLAGAARDTQYF. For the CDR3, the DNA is TGTGCCAGCAGTTTACGACTAGCGGGGGCCGCACGAGATACGCAGTATTTT.

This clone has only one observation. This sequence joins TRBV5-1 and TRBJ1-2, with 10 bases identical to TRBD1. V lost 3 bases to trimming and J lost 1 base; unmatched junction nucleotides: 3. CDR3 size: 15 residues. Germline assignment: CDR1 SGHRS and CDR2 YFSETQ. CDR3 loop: CASSWDRGSNYGYTF. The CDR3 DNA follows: TGCGCCAGCAGCTGGGACAGGGGAAGTAACTATGGCTACACCTTC.

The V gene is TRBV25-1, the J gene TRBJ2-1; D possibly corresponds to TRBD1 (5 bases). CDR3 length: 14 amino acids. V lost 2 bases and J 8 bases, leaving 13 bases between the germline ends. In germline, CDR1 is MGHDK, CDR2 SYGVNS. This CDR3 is CASSEVDRGHEQFF. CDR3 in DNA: TGTGCCAGCAGTGAAGTTGACAGAGGCCATGAGCAGTTCTTC.

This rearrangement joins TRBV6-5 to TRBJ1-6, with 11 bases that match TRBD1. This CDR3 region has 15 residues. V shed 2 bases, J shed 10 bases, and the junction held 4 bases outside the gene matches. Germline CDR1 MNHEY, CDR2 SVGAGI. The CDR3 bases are TGTGCCAGCAGTTACGCGGACAGGGGGCAGTCACCCCTCCACTTT. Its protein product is CASSYADRGQSPLHF.

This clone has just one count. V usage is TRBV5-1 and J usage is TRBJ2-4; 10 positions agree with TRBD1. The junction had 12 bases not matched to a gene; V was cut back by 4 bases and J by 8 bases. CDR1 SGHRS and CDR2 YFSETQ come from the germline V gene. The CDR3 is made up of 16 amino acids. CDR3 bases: TGCGCCAGCAGCCTAGAAAGTGGACAGGGGGTGGACATTCAGTACTTC. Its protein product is CASSLESGQGVDIQYF.

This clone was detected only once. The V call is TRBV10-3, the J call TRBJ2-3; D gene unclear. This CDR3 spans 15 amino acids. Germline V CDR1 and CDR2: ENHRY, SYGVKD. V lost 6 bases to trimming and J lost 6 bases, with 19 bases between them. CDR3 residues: CAIRKGGFQPDTQYF. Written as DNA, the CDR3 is TGTGCCATCAGGAAGGGCGGTTTCCAACCTGATACGCAGTATTTT.

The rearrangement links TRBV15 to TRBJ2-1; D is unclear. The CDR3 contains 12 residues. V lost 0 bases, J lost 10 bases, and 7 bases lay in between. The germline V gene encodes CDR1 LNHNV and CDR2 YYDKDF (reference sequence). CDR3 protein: CATSRDYGEQFF. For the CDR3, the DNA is TGTGCCACCAGCAGAGATTACGGGGAGCAGTTCTTC. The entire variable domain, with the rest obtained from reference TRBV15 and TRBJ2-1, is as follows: DAMVIQNPRYQVTQFGKPVTLSCSQTLNHNVMYWYQQKSSQAPKLLFHYYDKDFNNEADTPDNFQSRRPNTSFCFLDIRSPGLGDTAMYLCATSRDYGEQFFGPGTRLTVL.